The rows below give T cell receptor beta chains drawn from one sample of a study of blood T cell repertoires in COVID-19. This table comes from immunoSEQ multiplex PCR, and its TCRdb copy is limited to in-frame clones, with some not included. The table has roughly 78,000 clones, over 75% seen once. The material sequenced was peripheral blood. These receptors were collected from a man in his fifties with acute or convalescent COVID-19. Both conserved end residues are part of each CDR3. A D gene is named only where the DNA matches it firmly. Not all rows give a size; the values are once, few, many and, for expanded clones, a class.

j_call: TRBJ1-2; d_call: .; v_call: TRBV6-7; clone_size: .; cdr3_nt: TGTGCCAGCAGTTATTTTGGAGGGCTTAACTATGGCTACACCTTC; cdr3_aa: CASSYFGGLNYGYTF
j_call: TRBJ1-4; d_call: TRBD1; v_call: TRBV5-5; clone_size: .; cdr3_nt: TGTGCCAGCAGCTTGGTTAGGGGGCGCGGGGATGAAAAACTGTTTTTT; cdr3_aa: CASSLVRGRGDEKLFF
j_call: TRBJ1-1; d_call: .; v_call: TRBV4-1; clone_size: .; cdr3_nt: TGCGCCAGCAGCAAGGCAGGCAGCCTTGAAGCTTTCTTT; cdr3_aa: CASSKAGSLEAFF
j_call: TRBJ1-1; d_call: .; v_call: TRBV6-2/TRBV6-3; clone_size: .; cdr3_nt: TGTGCCAGCAGTTACTCCCAGGGGTATGAAACTGAAGCTTTCTTT; cdr3_aa: CASSYSQGYETEAFF
j_call: TRBJ1-5; d_call: TRBD1; v_call: TRBV6-4; clone_size: .; cdr3_nt: TGTGCCAGCAGTGACCCAAATGGACAGGGGGCCTATCAGCCCCAGCATTTT; cdr3_aa: CASSDPNGQGAYQPQHF
j_call: TRBJ2-2; d_call: .; v_call: TRBV5-1; clone_size: .; cdr3_nt: TGCGCCAGCAGCGCCCTCTTGGGGGGAAACACCGGGGAGCTGTTTTTT; cdr3_aa: CASSALLGGNTGELFF
j_call: TRBJ2-5; d_call: TRBD1; v_call: TRBV9; clone_size: .; cdr3_nt: TGTGCCAGCAGCCCCGGGACAGACCCTCAAGAGACCCAGTACTTC; cdr3_aa: CASSPGTDPQETQYF
j_call: TRBJ1-5; d_call: .; v_call: TRBV30; clone_size: once; cdr3_nt: TGTGCCTGGAGCTCCGGGGGGAACAGTCAGCCCCAGCATTTT; cdr3_aa: CAWSSGGNSQPQHF
j_call: TRBJ2-3; d_call: TRBD1; v_call: TRBV18; clone_size: .; cdr3_nt: TGTGCCAGCTCACCCTACGGGACAGGGGAAATTAGAGATACGCAGTATTTT; cdr3_aa: CASSPYGTGEIRDTQYF
j_call: TRBJ2-5; d_call: TRBD2; v_call: TRBV9; clone_size: few; cdr3_nt: TGTGCCAGCAGCTCCTCTTCTCTAGCGGGGGGTAAACAAGAGACCCAGTACTTC; cdr3_aa: CASSSSSLAGGKQETQYF
j_call: TRBJ2-1; d_call: TRBD2; v_call: TRBV19; clone_size: few; cdr3_nt: TGTGCCAGTAGTGAATCTAGCGGACCCTACAATGAGCAGTTCTTC; cdr3_aa: CASSESSGPYNEQFF
j_call: TRBJ2-2; d_call: TRBD2; v_call: TRBV6-5; clone_size: .; cdr3_nt: TGTGCCAGCAGTTACACTAGCGGGGGGACCGGGGAGCTGTTTTTT; cdr3_aa: CASSYTSGGTGELFF
j_call: TRBJ2-4; d_call: TRBD2; v_call: TRBV5-1; clone_size: .; cdr3_nt: TGCGCCAGCAGCTTGGAAGGGACTAGCGGGGGTATTGCCAAAAACATTCAGTACTTC; cdr3_aa: CASSLEGTSGGIAKNIQYF
j_call: TRBJ2-1; d_call: TRBD2; v_call: TRBV20-1; clone_size: .; cdr3_nt: TGCAGTGCTAGTCGGACTAGCGGGGGGGCGGGCAATGAGCAGTTCTTC; cdr3_aa: CSASRTSGGAGNEQFF
j_call: TRBJ1-5; d_call: TRBD1; v_call: TRBV29-1; clone_size: .; cdr3_nt: TGCAGCGTCGCTTTAACAGGGGTTAGCAATCAGCCCCAGCATTTT; cdr3_aa: CSVALTGVSNQPQHF
j_call: TRBJ1-1; d_call: TRBD1; v_call: TRBV3-1/TRBV3-2; clone_size: .; cdr3_nt: TGTGCCAGCAGCCAGGGAGGACAGGAGGGAACTTTCTTT; cdr3_aa: CASSQGGQEGTFF
j_call: TRBJ2-4; d_call: TRBD1; v_call: TRBV27; clone_size: few; cdr3_nt: TGTGCCAGCAGCAAAATGATTACAGGGGGCCAAATGAACATTCAGTACTTC; cdr3_aa: CASSKMITGGQMNIQYF
j_call: TRBJ1-3; d_call: .; v_call: TRBV19; clone_size: .; cdr3_nt: TGTGCCAGTAGTGCCCGGGAAATCGGAAACACCATATATTTT; cdr3_aa: CASSAREIGNTIYF
j_call: TRBJ2-2; d_call: .; v_call: TRBV14; clone_size: .; cdr3_nt: TGTGCCAGCAGCCAACAGGGTTACACCGGGGAGCTGTTTTTT; cdr3_aa: CASSQQGYTGELFF
j_call: TRBJ2-2; d_call: .; v_call: TRBV28; clone_size: once; cdr3_nt: TGTGCCAGCAGTCTAAACTTCAGGGAGCTGTTTTTT; cdr3_aa: CASSLNFRELFF
j_call: TRBJ2-2; d_call: .; v_call: TRBV6-1; clone_size: .; cdr3_nt: TGTGCCAGCAGTGAAAAATTGGTGGGGGGGCCGAACACCGGGGAGCTGTTTTTT; cdr3_aa: CASSEKLVGGPNTGELFF
j_call: TRBJ2-1; d_call: .; v_call: TRBV2; clone_size: .; cdr3_nt: TGTGCCAGCAGTGAAGCGCTGGTAGGGGACTACAATGAGCAGTTCTTC; cdr3_aa: CASSEALVGDYNEQFF
j_call: TRBJ1-2; d_call: TRBD1; v_call: TRBV11-1; clone_size: .; cdr3_nt: TGTGCCAGCAGCCCCCCAGGGGGCGGCTATGGCTACACCTTC; cdr3_aa: CASSPPGGGYGYTF
j_call: TRBJ1-1; d_call: TRBD1; v_call: TRBV7-3; clone_size: .; cdr3_nt: TGTGCCAGCAGCTTGGGACAGCCGAACACTGAAGCTTTCTTT; cdr3_aa: CASSLGQPNTEAFF
j_call: TRBJ2-3; d_call: TRBD1; v_call: TRBV7-6; clone_size: .; cdr3_nt: TGTGCCAGCAGCTCCCGCCGAACAGGGGGAAGAGCAGATACGCAGTATTTT; cdr3_aa: CASSSRRTGGRADTQYF
j_call: TRBJ2-1; d_call: TRBD1; v_call: TRBV23-1; clone_size: .; cdr3_nt: TGCGCCAGCAGTCAATCGAGGAAGGGACAGGGCTACAGTGAGCAGTTCTTC; cdr3_aa: CASSQSRKGQGYSEQFF
j_call: TRBJ2-3; d_call: .; v_call: TRBV25-1; clone_size: .; cdr3_nt: TGTGCCAGCAGTGCTGGCACAGATACGCAGTATTTT; cdr3_aa: CASSAGTDTQYF
j_call: TRBJ2-4; d_call: TRBD1; v_call: TRBV5-6; clone_size: .; cdr3_nt: TGTGCCAGCAGCTTGGTTACAGGGGCCGCGTGGGACAAAAACATTCAGTACTTC; cdr3_aa: CASSLVTGAAWDKNIQYF
j_call: TRBJ2-3; d_call: .; v_call: TRBV3-1/TRBV3-2; clone_size: .; cdr3_nt: TGTGCCAGCAGCCAAGGGGGCCTCACAGATACGCAGTATTTT; cdr3_aa: CASSQGGLTDTQYF
j_call: TRBJ2-7; d_call: TRBD2; v_call: TRBV29-1; clone_size: .; cdr3_nt: TGCAGCGCAACTAGCGGGGGGGCCGGCGAGCAGTACTTC; cdr3_aa: CSATSGGAGEQYF
j_call: TRBJ2-7; d_call: TRBD2; v_call: TRBV7-2; clone_size: few; cdr3_nt: TGTGCCAGCAGCTTCCTAGCGGGGGGCGGCTACGAGCAGTACTTC; cdr3_aa: CASSFLAGGGYEQYF
j_call: TRBJ2-7; d_call: .; v_call: TRBV10-3; clone_size: .; cdr3_nt: TGTGCCATCAGACCTCGACAGGACTCCTACGAGCAGTACTTC; cdr3_aa: CAIRPRQDSYEQYF
j_call: TRBJ2-7; d_call: TRBD1; v_call: TRBV7-8; clone_size: .; cdr3_nt: TGTGCCAGCAGCTTAGTAGGGGGCGAGTCCTACGAGCAGTACTTC; cdr3_aa: CASSLVGGESYEQYF
j_call: TRBJ1-1; d_call: .; v_call: TRBV6-5; clone_size: .; cdr3_nt: TGTGCCAGCAGTTTCGGCGGTGAAGCTTTCTTT; cdr3_aa: CASSFGGEAFF
j_call: TRBJ2-7; d_call: TRBD2; v_call: TRBV24-1; clone_size: few; cdr3_nt: TGTGCCACCAGTGGCGGGAGAGGAGGCACCTACGAGCAGTACTTC; cdr3_aa: CATSGGRGGTYEQYF
j_call: TRBJ2-7; d_call: .; v_call: TRBV6-1; clone_size: .; cdr3_nt: TGTGCCAGCAGTGATGGTTGGGCGCAGTACTTC; cdr3_aa: CASSDGWAQYF
j_call: TRBJ2-7; d_call: .; v_call: TRBV27; clone_size: .; cdr3_nt: TGTGCCAGCAGTCTGACACATCCCTACGAGCAGTACTTC; cdr3_aa: CASSLTHPYEQYF
j_call: TRBJ1-2; d_call: .; v_call: TRBV4-2; clone_size: .; cdr3_nt: TGTGCCAGCAGCCAAACCGGGACAAGTGACTATGGCTACACCTTC; cdr3_aa: CASSQTGTSDYGYTF
j_call: TRBJ1-2; d_call: TRBD1; v_call: TRBV7-9; clone_size: .; cdr3_nt: TGTGCCAGCAACCAAGGACAGGGCCTGAACTATGGCTACACCTTC; cdr3_aa: CASNQGQGLNYGYTF
j_call: TRBJ2-6; d_call: .; v_call: TRBV14; clone_size: .; cdr3_nt: TGTGCCAGCAGCCAAATCGCTGGAGCTGGGGCCAACGTCCTGACTTTC; cdr3_aa: CASSQIAGAGANVLTF
j_call: TRBJ2-1; d_call: TRBD2; v_call: TRBV10-3; clone_size: .; cdr3_nt: TGTGCCATCAGTGTGTTGGGACTAGCGGGCAATGAGCAGTTCTTC; cdr3_aa: CAISVLGLAGNEQFF
j_call: TRBJ2-1; d_call: TRBD1; v_call: TRBV7-3; clone_size: .; cdr3_nt: TGTGCCAGCAGCCCTGGGGGACAGGGGGCGTCAGGTGAGCAGTTCTTC; cdr3_aa: CASSPGGQGASGEQFF
j_call: TRBJ2-3; d_call: .; v_call: TRBV5-1; clone_size: .; cdr3_nt: TGCGCCAGCACCGGTACAGGGATAGATACGCAGTATTTT; cdr3_aa: CASTGTGIDTQYF
j_call: TRBJ2-7; d_call: TRBD1; v_call: TRBV7-2; clone_size: .; cdr3_nt: TGTGCCAGCAGCCCCATGCCGGGACAGGCCTACGAGCAGTACTTC; cdr3_aa: CASSPMPGQAYEQYF
j_call: TRBJ1-1; d_call: .; v_call: TRBV2; clone_size: .; cdr3_nt: TGTGCCAGCAGGGGGAGAGAAAAGGCTGAAGCTTTCTTT; cdr3_aa: CASRGREKAEAFF
j_call: TRBJ2-7; d_call: TRBD1; v_call: TRBV4-1; clone_size: .; cdr3_nt: TGCGCCAGCAGCCAACGACAGGGGAGTTACGAGCAGTACTTC; cdr3_aa: CASSQRQGSYEQYF
j_call: TRBJ2-5; d_call: .; v_call: TRBV18; clone_size: .; cdr3_nt: TGTGCCAGCTCACCGCGACAATTTCCTCAAGAGACCCAGTACTTC; cdr3_aa: CASSPRQFPQETQYF
j_call: TRBJ2-2; d_call: .; v_call: TRBV21-1; clone_size: few; cdr3_nt: TGTGCCAGCAGCAAAGACGGTAACACCGGGGAGCTGTTTTTT; cdr3_aa: CASSKDGNTGELFF
j_call: TRBJ1-2; d_call: TRBD1; v_call: TRBV6-1; clone_size: .; cdr3_nt: TGTGCCAGCAGTGAAGCCGGACAGGCGTATGGCTACACCTTC; cdr3_aa: CASSEAGQAYGYTF
j_call: TRBJ2-1; d_call: TRBD1; v_call: TRBV5-1; clone_size: .; cdr3_nt: TGCGCCAGCAGCCCTACCCCAGGGGGCCCCTACAATGAGCAGTTCTTC; cdr3_aa: CASSPTPGGPYNEQFF
j_call: TRBJ2-5; d_call: .; v_call: TRBV19; clone_size: .; cdr3_nt: TGTGCCAGTAGTATAGTAGGAGCTTTGGAGGAGACCCAGTACTTC; cdr3_aa: CASSIVGALEETQYF
j_call: TRBJ1-1; d_call: TRBD1; v_call: TRBV7-9; clone_size: .; cdr3_nt: TGTGCCAGCAGCGGCCGACAGGGTCGGACTGAAGCTTTCTTT; cdr3_aa: CASSGRQGRTEAFF
j_call: TRBJ1-2; d_call: .; v_call: TRBV19; clone_size: .; cdr3_nt: TGTGCCAGTAGTGACCCCGCAGGGTCCAACTATGGCTACACCTTC; cdr3_aa: CASSDPAGSNYGYTF
j_call: TRBJ2-7; d_call: .; v_call: TRBV6-1; clone_size: .; cdr3_nt: TGTGCCAGCAGTGAAGGTCGGAGCGTCTCCTACGAGCAGTACTTC; cdr3_aa: CASSEGRSVSYEQYF